This record looks at one TCR beta chain sequence and its context. Antigen specificity is unknown. TCRdb's copy holds only in-frame clones and misses some; the assay was immunoSEQ multiplex PCR. The repertoire holds about 74,000 clones, with roughly 84% as singletons. The data belong to a study of OX40 agonist ivuxolimab in advanced cancers. Whole-study results and caveats: Compared with CD4+, CD8+ T cells on average had more expanded clones.

The ends were cut back, 9 bases at V and 0 bases at J, with 15 bases in the middle. Germline CDR1 reads WNHNN; CDR2 reads SYGVQD (reference sequence). CDR3 length: 15 amino acids. This TCR derives from an adult with an advanced solid tumor such as melanoma, head and neck, liver or kidney cancer. The V and J genes are TRBV10-1 and TRBJ2-4; D remains unclear. Sequencing used CD4+ or CD8+ T cells sorted from blood, obtained in a trial of the OX40 agonist ivuxolimab. CDR3 residues: CARPHEPLAKNIQYF. CDR3 nucleotide sequence: TGCGCCAGACCCCACGAACCACTAGCCAAAAACATTCAGTACTTC.